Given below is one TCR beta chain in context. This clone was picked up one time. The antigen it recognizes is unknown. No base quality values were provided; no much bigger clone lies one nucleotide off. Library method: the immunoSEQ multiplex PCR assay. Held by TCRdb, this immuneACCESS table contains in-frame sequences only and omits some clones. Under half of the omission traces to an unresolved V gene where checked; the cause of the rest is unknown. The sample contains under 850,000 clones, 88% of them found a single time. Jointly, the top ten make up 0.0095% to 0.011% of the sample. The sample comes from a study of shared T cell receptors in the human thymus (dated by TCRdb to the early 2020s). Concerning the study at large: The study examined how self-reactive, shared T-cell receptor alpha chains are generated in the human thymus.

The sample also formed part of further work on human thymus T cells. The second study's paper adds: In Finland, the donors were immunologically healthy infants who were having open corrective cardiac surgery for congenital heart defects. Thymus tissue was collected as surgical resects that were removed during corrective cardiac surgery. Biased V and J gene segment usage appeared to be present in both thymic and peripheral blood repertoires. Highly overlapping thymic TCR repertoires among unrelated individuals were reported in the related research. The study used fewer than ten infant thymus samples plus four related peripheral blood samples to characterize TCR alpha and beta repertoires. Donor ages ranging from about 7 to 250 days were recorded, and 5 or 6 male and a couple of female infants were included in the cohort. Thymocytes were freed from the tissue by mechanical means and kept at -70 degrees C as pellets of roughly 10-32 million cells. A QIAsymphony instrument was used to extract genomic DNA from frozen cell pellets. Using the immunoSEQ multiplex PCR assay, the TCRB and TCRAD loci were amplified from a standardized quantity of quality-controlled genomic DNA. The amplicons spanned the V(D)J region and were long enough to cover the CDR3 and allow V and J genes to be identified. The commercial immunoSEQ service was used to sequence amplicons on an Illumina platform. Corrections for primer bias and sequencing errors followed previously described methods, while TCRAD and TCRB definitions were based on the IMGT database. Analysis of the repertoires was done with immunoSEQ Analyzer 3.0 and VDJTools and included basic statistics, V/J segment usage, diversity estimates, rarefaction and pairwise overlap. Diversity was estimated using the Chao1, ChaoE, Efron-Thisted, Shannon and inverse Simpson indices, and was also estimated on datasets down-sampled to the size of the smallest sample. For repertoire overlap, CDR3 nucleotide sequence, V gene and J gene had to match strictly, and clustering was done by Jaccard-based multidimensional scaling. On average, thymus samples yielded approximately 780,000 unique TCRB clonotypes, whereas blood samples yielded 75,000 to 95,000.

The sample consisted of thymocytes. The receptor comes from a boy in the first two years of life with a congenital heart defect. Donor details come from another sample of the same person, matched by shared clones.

CDR3 region: CASSLDTRIRVPSSYEQYF. The nucleotides read TGTGCCAGCAGCTTAGACACTCGCATTCGGGTTCCGAGCTCCTACGAGCAGTACTTC. Recombination joined TRBV7-2 with TRBJ2-7, with the D gene too uncertain to name. In the germline V gene, CDR1 corresponds to SGHTA and CDR2 to FQGNSA. V drops 1 base and J drops 0 bases, leaving 22 bases in between. Measured from the cysteine to the phenylalanine, the CDR3 is 19 residues long. Kept here is only the CDR3 DNA, which spans 57 bases and is read in frame from base 1.